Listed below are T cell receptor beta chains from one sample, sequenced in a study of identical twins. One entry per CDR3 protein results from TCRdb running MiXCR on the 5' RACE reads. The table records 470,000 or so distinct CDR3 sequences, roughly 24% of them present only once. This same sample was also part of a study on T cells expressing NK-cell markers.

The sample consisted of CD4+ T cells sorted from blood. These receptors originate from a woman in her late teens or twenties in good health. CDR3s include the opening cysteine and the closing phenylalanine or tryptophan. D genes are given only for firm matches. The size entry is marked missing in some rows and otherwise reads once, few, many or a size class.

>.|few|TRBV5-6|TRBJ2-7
TGTGCCAGCAGCTTGTTCAGAGATAACTACGAGCAGTACTTC
CASSLFRDNYEQYF
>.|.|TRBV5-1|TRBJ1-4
TGCGCCAGCAGCTCACAGGGCCGCGGTAATGAAAAACTGTTTTTT
CASSSQGRGNEKLFF
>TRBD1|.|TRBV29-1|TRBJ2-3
TGCAGCGTCTCCACCCCAGGGGGTGCAGATACGCAGTATTTT
CSVSTPGGADTQYF
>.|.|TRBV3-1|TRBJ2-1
TGTGCCAGCCGGGACTTCTACAATGAGCAGTTCTTC
CASRDFYNEQFF
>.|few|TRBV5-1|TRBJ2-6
TGCGCCAGCACCTGGACCTCTGGGGCCAACGTCCTGACTTTC
CASTWTSGANVLTF
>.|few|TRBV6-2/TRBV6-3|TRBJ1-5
TGTGCCAGCAGTTCCGCCGGGGCTGGGAATTCGCCCCAGCATTTT
CASSSAGAGNSPQHF
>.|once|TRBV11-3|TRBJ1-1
TGTGCCAGCAGCTTCGAAGGATTTGAAGCTTTCTTT
CASSFEGFEAFF
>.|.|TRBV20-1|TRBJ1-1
TGCAGTGCCTGGACAGATTTGAACACTGAAGCTTTCTTT
CSAWTDLNTEAFF
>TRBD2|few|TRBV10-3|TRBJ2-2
TGTGCCATCAGTGAAAGCGGGACCCGCACCGGGGAGCTGTTTTTT
CAISESGTRTGELFF
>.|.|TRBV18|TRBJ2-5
TGTGCCAGCTCACCAGGCGGGACAGTAGGGACCCAGTACTTC
CASSPGGTVGTQYF
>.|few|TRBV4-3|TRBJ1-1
TGCGCCAGCAGCCCCCATCCTCCAGGGGTGAACACTGAAGCTTTCTTT
CASSPHPPGVNTEAFF
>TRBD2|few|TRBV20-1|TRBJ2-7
TGCAGTGCGTACCCAGCCACTAGCGGGGCCTACGAGCAGTACTTC
CSAYPATSGAYEQYF
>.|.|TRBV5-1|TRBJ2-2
TGCGCCAGCAGCTTGATTCTCAGGACGAACACCGGGGAGCTGTTTTTT
CASSLILRTNTGELFF
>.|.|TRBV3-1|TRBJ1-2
TGTGCCAGCAGCCAAGCGCAGATGATGGGCTACACCTTC
CASSQAQMMGYTF
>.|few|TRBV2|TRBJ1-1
TGTGCCAGCAGTGAAGCAGGAGCTGAAGCTTTCTTT
CASSEAGAEAFF
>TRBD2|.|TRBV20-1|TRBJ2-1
TGCTGCCTCACGACTAGCGGGGGGTCAAGCTCCTACAATGAGCAGTTCTTC
CCLTTSGGSSSYNEQFF
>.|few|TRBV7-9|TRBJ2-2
TGTGCCAGCAGCTTCTCCGCCGGGGAGCTGTTTTTT
CASSFSAGELFF
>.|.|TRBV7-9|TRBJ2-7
TGTGTCAGCAGCCTACTAGCTGGAGAGCAGTACTTC
CVSSLLAGEQYF
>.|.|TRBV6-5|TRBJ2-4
TGTGCCAGCAGTTACGACGGACGGATAGCCAAAAACATTCAGTACTTC
CASSYDGRIAKNIQYF
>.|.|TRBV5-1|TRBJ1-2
TGCGCCAGCAGCTTATCGTTTACTGGCTACACCTTC
CASSLSFTGYTF
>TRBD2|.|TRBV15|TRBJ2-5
TGTGCCACCAGCAGGGAACCTGGGACTAGCGGGAGGAAAGAGACCCAGTACTTC
CATSREPGTSGRKETQYF
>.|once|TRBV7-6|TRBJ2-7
TGTGCCAGCAGCTTAGGCCACCAGGGTATGTTCAACGAGCAGTACTTC
CASSLGHQGMFNEQYF
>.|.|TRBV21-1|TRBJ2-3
TGTGCCAGCAGCAAAGGGGGGGACTACACAGATACGCAGTATTTT
CASSKGGDYTDTQYF
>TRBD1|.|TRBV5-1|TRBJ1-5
TGCGCCAGCAGCCCTGAAGGACAGGGGGGCCATCAGCCCCAGCATTTT
CASSPEGQGGHQPQHF
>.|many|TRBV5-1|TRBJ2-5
TGCGCCAGCAGCTCGGGACAAGTCCAAGAGACCCAGTACTTC
CASSSGQVQETQYF
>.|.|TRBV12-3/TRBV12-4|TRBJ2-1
TGTGCCAGCATTAACCAAATGGGGGATCCTCAGTTCTTC
CASINQMGDPQFF
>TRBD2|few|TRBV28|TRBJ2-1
TGTGCCAGCAGCCCGGGACTAGCCTATGAGCAGTTCTTC
CASSPGLAYEQFF
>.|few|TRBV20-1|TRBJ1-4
TGCAGTGCTAGCGGCACCCACAAGGAAAAACTGTTTTTT
CSASGTHKEKLFF
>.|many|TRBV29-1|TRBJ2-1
TGCAGCGTTGCAAAGTCCCAGCCCTACAATGAGCAGTTCTTC
CSVAKSQPYNEQFF
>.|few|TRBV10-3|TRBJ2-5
TGTGCCATCAGTGTGGGTGGAGTTGAAGAGACCCAGTACTTC
CAISVGGVEETQYF
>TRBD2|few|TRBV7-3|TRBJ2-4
TGTGCCAGCAGCTCCTCCCCTGCGGGGGGAGAAAACATTCAGTACTTC
CASSSSPAGGENIQYF
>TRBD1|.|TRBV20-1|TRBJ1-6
TGCAGTGCAAACCGGGACAGACTTAATTCACCCCTCCACTTT
CSANRDRLNSPLHF
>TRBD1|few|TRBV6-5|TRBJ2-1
TGTGCCAGCAGTTACCAGGGGGCCGGGCTCAATGAGCAGTTCTTC
CASSYQGAGLNEQFF
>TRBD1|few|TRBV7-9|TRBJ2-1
TGTGCCAGCAGCCCTTTGGGGGGACAGGGCGGAACAGAGCAGTTCTTC
CASSPLGGQGGTEQFF
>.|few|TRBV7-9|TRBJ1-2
TGTGCCAGCAAAAGTGCGGCGTTCTCTGGCTACACCTTC
CASKSAAFSGYTF
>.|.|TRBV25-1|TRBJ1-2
TGTGCCAGCAGTGAAGTCGGAGGGAAATATGGCTACACCTTC
CASSEVGGKYGYTF
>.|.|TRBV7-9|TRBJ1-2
TGTGCCAGCAGCTCAGCCCTTTATGGCTACACCTTC
CASSSALYGYTF
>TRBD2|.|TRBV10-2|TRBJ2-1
TGCGCCAGTAGAAAGACTAGCGGGGCGTACAATGAGCAGTTCTTC
CASRKTSGAYNEQFF
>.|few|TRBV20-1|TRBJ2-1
TGCAGTGCCCTGGGGCAGCGGGTAAACAATGAGCAGTTCTTC
CSALGQRVNNEQFF
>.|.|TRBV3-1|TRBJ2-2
TGTGCCAGCAGCCAAGCCCACACGGTGTACACCGGGGAGCTGTTTTTT
CASSQAHTVYTGELFF
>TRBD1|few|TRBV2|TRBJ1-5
TGTGCCAGCAGTGATAAGGGGGCCGCGATGAAGCCCCAGCATTTT
CASSDKGAAMKPQHF
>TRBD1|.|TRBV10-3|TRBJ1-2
TGTGCCATCAGTAAACAGGGGGAAGGCTACACCTTC
CAISKQGEGYTF
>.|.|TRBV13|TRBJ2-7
TGTGCCAGCAGCGCAGAGGAGGGCGGCGAGCAGTACTTC
CASSAEEGGEQYF
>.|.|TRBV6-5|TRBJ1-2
TGTGCCAGCAGATATCCACAGACCTATGGCTACACCTTC
CASRYPQTYGYTF
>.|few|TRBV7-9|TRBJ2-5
TGTGCCAGCAGCCCTAACGACGTTGAGACCCAGTACTTC
CASSPNDVETQYF
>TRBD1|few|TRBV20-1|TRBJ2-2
TGCAGTGCTAGGACAGGGGGCGACACCGGGGAGCTGTTTTTT
CSARTGGDTGELFF
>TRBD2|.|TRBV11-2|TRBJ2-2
TGTGCCAGCAGCTTAGGACTAGCGGGGGCCTGGAACACCGGGGAGCTGTTTTTT
CASSLGLAGAWNTGELFF
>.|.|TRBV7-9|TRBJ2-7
TGTGCCAGCAGCTTAGCGGCAGAATCCTACGAGCAGTACTTC
CASSLAAESYEQYF
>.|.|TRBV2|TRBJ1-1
TGTGCCAGCAGTGAAGACAGGGTTGCTTTCTTT
CASSEDRVAFF
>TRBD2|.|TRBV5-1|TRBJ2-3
TGCGCCAGCAGGTCCCTAGCGGGGGCCACAGATACGCAGTATTTT
CASRSLAGATDTQYF
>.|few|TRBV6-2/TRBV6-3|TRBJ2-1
TGTGCCAGCACGAGGGACATGGGTTCCTACAATGAGCAGTTCTTC
CASTRDMGSYNEQFF
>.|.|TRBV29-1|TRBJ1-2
TGCAGCGCCGAGAGCCCCCTCCTCTATGGCTACACCTTC
CSAESPLLYGYTF
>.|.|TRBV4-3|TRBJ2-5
TGCGCCAGCAGCCAAGTCCGGGGTATGACCCAGTACTTC
CASSQVRGMTQYF
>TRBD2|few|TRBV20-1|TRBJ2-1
TGCAGCCTCGTCCTTACCGGGGGGGTAAATGAGCAGTTCTTC
CSLVLTGGVNEQFF
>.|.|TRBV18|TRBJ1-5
TGTGCCAGCTCACCACAAAGGATAGGCAATCAGCCCCAGCATTTT
CASSPQRIGNQPQHF
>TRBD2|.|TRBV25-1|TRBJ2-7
TGTGCCAGCAGTGGGGGTAGCGGGAGTAGGTACGAGCAGTACTTC
CASSGGSGSRYEQYF
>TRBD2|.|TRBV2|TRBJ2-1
TGTGCCAGTACCTCAAGCGGGGGGACTTACAATGAGCAGTTCTTC
CASTSSGGTYNEQFF
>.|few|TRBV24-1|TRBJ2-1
TGTGCCACCAGTGATAGCAACCACCAACCAAGGAATGAGCAGTTCTTC
CATSDSNHQPRNEQFF